This TCR beta chain originates from a study of cytomegalovirus exposure and HLA in healthy donors. General study points: First-cohort TCR clusters tended to co-occur in the 130 or so validation repertoires, a later analysis found. Among TCR sequences, most were rare, though some public TCRs appeared in many donors.

Points on this clone: Its antigen remains unidentified.

CDR1 and CDR2 (germline): SGHNT, YYREEE (reference sequence). V lost 4 bases and J lost 5; bases outside the gene matches: 10. CDR3 size: 15 residues. The table came from immunoSEQ multiplex PCR; TCRdb's copy has only in-frame clones and leaves some out. The sample lists about 140,000 clones, 70% to 90% occurring once. The TCR originated in a woman younger than 35 in good health and CMV-seropositive. Sequencing was done on a sample of PBMCs. The J gene is TRBJ2-3, the V gene TRBV5-4, with TRBD1 matching 7 bases. CDR3 bases: TGTGCCAGCAGCCCGGACAGGAAAGGCATAGATACGCAGTATTTT. It translates to CASSPDRKGIDTQYF.